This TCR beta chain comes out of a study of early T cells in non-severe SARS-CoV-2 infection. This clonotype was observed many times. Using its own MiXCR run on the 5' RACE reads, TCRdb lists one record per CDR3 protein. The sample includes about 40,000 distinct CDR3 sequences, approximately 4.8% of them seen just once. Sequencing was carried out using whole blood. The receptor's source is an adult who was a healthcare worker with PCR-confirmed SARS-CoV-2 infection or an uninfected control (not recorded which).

CDR3 DNA sequence: TGCGCCAGCAGGGGACAGGCCTTCTCCTACGAGCAGTACTTC. Translation gives CASRGQAFSYEQYF. The gene calls are TRBV5-1 and TRBJ2-7, with 8 bases lining up with TRBD1. The CDR3 is 14 amino acids. Germline-derived CDR1 and CDR2 are SGHRS and YFSETQ. V lost 5 bases to trimming and J lost 0 bases; unmatched junction nucleotides: 4.